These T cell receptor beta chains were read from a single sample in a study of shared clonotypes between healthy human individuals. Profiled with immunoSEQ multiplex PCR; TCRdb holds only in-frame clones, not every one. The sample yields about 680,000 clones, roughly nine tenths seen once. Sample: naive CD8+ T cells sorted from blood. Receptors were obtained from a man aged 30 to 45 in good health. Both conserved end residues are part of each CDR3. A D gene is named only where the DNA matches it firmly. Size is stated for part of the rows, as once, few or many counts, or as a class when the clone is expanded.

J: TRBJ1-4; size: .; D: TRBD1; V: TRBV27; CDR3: CASSLGFGQGGEKLFF; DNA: TGTGCCAGCAGTTTAGGGTTTGGACAGGGAGGCGAAAAACTGTTTTTT
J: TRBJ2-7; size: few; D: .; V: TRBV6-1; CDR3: CASIQGFYEQYF; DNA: TGTGCCAGTATTCAGGGGTTCTACGAGCAGTACTTC
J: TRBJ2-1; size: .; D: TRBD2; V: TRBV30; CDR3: CAWDPGLAGAISYNEQFF; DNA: TGTGCCTGGGACCCGGGACTAGCGGGAGCTATCTCCTACAATGAGCAGTTCTTC
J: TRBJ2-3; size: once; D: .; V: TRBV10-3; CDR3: CAISDESGRDTQYF; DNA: TGTGCCATCAGTGACGAGTCAGGGCGAGATACGCAGTATTTT
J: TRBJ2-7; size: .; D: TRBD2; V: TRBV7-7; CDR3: CASSPRLAGALTF; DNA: TGTGCTAGCAGCCCTAGACTAGCGGGAGCCCTTACCTTC
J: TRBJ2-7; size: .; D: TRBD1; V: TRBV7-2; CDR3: CASRDRGSSYEQYF; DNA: TGTGCCAGCAGGGACAGGGGGAGCTCCTACGAGCAGTACTTC
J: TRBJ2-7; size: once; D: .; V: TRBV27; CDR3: CASSLSNDGYEQYF; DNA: TGTGCCAGCAGTTTATCGAATGACGGATACGAGCAGTACTTC
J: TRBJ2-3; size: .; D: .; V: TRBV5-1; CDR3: CASSRRTDTQYF; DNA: TGCGCCAGCAGCCGTCGGACAGATACGCAGTATTTT
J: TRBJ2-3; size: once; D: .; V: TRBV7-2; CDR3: CASSPPTSGEGDTDTQYF; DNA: TGTGCCAGCAGCCCCCCCACTTCCGGGGAGGGGGACACAGATACGCAGTATTTT
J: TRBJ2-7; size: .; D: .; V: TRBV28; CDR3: CASSSPGRADKAYEQYF; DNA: TGTGCCAGCAGTTCCCCCGGTAGAGCGGACAAGGCCTACGAGCAGTACTTC
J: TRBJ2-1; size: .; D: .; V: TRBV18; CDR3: CASSPREGANYNEQFF; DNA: TGTGCCAGCTCACCTCGGGAAGGGGCGAACTACAATGAGCAGTTCTTC
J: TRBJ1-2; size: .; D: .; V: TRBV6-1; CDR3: CASSEGPGTGYTF; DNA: TGTGCCAGCAGTGAAGGACCAGGTACTGGCTACACCTTC
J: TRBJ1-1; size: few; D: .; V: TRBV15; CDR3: CATSDRNENEAFF; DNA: TGTGCCACCAGCGACAGAAACGAAAATGAAGCTTTCTTT
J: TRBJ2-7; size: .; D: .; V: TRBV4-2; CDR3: CASSQEAQGGESSYEQYF; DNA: TGTGCCAGCAGCCAAGAGGCCCAAGGGGGGGAGTCTTCCTACGAGCAGTACTTC
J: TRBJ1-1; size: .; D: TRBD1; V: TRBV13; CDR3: CASSLGTGVTEAFF; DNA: TGTGCCAGCAGCTTGGGGACAGGGGTCACTGAAGCTTTCTTT
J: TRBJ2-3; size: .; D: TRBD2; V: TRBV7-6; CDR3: CASSQILAGVFDTQYF; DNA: TGTGCCAGCAGCCAGATACTAGCGGGAGTCTTTGATACGCAGTATTTT
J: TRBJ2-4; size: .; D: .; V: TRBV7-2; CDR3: CASSSLNIQYF; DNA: TGTGCCAGCAGCTCGTTAAACATTCAGTACTTC
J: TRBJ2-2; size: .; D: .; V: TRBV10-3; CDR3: CAISESGSEGTGELFF; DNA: TGTGCCATCAGTGAGTCGGGATCGGAGGGCACCGGGGAGCTGTTTTTT
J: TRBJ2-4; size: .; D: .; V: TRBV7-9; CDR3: CASSLGWAKNIQYF; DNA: TGTGCCAGCAGCTTAGGGTGGGCCAAAAACATTCAGTACTTC
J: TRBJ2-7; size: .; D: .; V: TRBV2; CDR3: CASSLNGGGSYEQYF; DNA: TGTGCCAGCAGTCTGAACGGTGGAGGGTCCTACGAGCAGTACTTC
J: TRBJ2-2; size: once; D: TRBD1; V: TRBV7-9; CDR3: CASSLSGTGSNTGELFF; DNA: TGTGCCAGCAGCTTAAGTGGGACAGGGTCGAACACCGGGGAGCTGTTTTTT
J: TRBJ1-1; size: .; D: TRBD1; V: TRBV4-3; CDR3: CASSQDRDSEAFF; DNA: TGCGCCAGCAGCCAAGACAGGGACAGTGAAGCTTTCTTT
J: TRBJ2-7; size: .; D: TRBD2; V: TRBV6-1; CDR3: CASSELFSAGVSYEQYF; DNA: TGTGCCAGCAGTGAATTGTTTTCGGCGGGGGTCTCCTACGAGCAGTACTTC
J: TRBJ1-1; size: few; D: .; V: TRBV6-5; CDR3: CASSYLLAGNTEAFF; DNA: TGTGCCAGCAGTTACCTACTGGCAGGGAACACTGAAGCTTTCTTT
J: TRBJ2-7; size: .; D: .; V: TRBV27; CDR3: CASSLTRDYEQYF; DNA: TGTGCCAGCAGTCTGACCCGGGACTACGAGCAGTACTTC
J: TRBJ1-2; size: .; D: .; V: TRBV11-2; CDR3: CASSLESGVGVLHGYTF; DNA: TGTGCCAGCAGCTTAGAATCCGGGGTTGGCGTTTTGCATGGCTACACCTTC
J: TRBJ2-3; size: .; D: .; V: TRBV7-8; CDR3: CASSTHRSITDTQYF; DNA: TGTGCCAGCAGCACACACCGGTCTATCACAGATACGCAGTATTTT
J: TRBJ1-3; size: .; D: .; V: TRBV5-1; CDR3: CASVGTGNF; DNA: .
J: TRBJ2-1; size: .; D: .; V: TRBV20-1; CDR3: CSARDMDEQFF; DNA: TGCAGTGCTAGAGATATGGATGAGCAGTTCTTC
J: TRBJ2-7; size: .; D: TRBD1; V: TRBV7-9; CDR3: CASSPARSGTGGEQYF; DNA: TGTGCCAGCAGCCCAGCCCGATCCGGGACAGGGGGCGAGCAGTACTTC
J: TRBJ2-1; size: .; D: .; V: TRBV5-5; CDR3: CASSYGVASPEQFF; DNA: TGTGCCAGCAGCTATGGGGTAGCGTCCCCTGAGCAGTTCTTC
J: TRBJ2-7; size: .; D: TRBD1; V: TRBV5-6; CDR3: CASAGRDRGYEQYF; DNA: TGTGCCAGCGCAGGAAGGGACAGGGGGTACGAGCAGTACTTC
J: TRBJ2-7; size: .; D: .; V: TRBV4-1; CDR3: CASSDLVLYEQYF; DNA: TGCGCCAGCAGCGATTTGGTTCTCTACGAGCAGTACTTC
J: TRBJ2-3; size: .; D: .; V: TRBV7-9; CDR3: CATHLLGPNTDTQYF; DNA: TGTGCCACCCACCTCTTAGGACCCAACACAGATACGCAGTATTTT
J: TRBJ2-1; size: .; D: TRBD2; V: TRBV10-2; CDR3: CASSDRLAVFPYNEQFF; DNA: TGCGCCAGCAGTGACCGACTAGCGGTATTTCCTTACAATGAGCAGTTCTTC